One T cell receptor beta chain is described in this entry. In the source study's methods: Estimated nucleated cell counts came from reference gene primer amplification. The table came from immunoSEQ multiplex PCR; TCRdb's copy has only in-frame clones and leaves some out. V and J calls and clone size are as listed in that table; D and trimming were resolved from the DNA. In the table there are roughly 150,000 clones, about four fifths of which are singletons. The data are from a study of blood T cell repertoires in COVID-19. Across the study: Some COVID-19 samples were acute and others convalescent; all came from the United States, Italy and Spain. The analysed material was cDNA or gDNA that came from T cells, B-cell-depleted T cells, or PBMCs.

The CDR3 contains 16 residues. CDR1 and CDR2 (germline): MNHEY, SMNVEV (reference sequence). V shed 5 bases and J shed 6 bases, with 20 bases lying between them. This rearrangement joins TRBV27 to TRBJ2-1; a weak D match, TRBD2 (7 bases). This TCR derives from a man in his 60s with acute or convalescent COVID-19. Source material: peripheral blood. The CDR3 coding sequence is TGTGCCAGCAGTCTTCGAGTGGGGGGCGGGGGCAATGAGCAGTTCTTC. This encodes CASSLRVGGGGNEQFF.